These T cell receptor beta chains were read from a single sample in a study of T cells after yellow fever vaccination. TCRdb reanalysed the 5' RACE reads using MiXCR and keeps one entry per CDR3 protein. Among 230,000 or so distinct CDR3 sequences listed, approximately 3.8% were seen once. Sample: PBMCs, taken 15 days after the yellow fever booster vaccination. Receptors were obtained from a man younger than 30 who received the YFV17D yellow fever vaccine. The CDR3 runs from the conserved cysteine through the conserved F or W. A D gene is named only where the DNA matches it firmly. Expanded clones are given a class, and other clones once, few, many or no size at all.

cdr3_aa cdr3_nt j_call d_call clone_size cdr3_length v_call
CASSKGFEQYF TGTGCCAGCAGCAAGGGGTTCGAGCAGTACTTC TRBJ2-7 - few 11 TRBV7-2
CASSSGQENSPLHF TGCGCCAGCAGTTCGGGACAGGAGAATTCACCCCTCCACTTT TRBJ1-6 TRBD1 many 14 TRBV5-1
CASSPGGNTEAFF TGTGCCAGCAGCCCCGGTGGTAACACTGAAGCTTTCTTT TRBJ1-1 - many 13 TRBV7-2
CANPPGLPYEQYF TGTGCCAACCCGCCGGGTTTGCCCTACGAGCAGTACTTC TRBJ2-7 - many 13 TRBV10-3
CASSDHRGNTEAFF TGTGCCAGCAGTGATCACAGGGGGAACACTGAAGCTTTCTTT TRBJ1-1 TRBD1 many 14 TRBV25-1
CASQTRTEDETQYF TGTGCCAGTCAAACCCGGACAGAGGATGAGACCCAGTACTTC TRBJ2-5 - few 14 TRBV5-4
CASSLSAGGRGNTIYF TGTGCCAGCTCCCTGAGCGCAGGGGGAAGAGGAAACACCATATATTTT TRBJ1-3 TRBD1 - 16 TRBV18
CASSGQTGPPLHF TGTGCCAGCAGTGGACAGACCGGGCCGCCCCTCCACTTT TRBJ1-6 - many 13 TRBV12-3/TRBV12-4
CASSLQRGGRETQYF TGTGCCAGCAGCTTACAGCGGGGGGGCCGAGAGACCCAGTACTTC TRBJ2-5 TRBD2 many 15 TRBV7-8
CASSHRLAGGTDTQYF TGTGCCAGCAGCCACCGACTAGCGGGGGGCACAGATACGCAGTATTTT TRBJ2-3 TRBD2 few 16 TRBV5-4
CASSLGQGISGANVLTF TGCGCCAGCAGCTTGGGCCAGGGAATCTCTGGGGCCAACGTCCTGACTTTC TRBJ2-6 - many 17 TRBV5-1
CASRGVLRGKGHNEQFF TGTGCCAGCCGTGGGGTTTTGCGGGGGAAGGGTCACAATGAGCAGTTCTTC TRBJ2-1 TRBD2 many 17 TRBV4-2
CASSRGLAEQFF TGTGCCAGCAGCCGGGGACTAGCGGAGCAGTTCTTC TRBJ2-1 TRBD2 many 12 TRBV7-8
CASSPLQGTEAFF TGTGCCAGCAGCCCCCTACAGGGCACTGAAGCTTTCTTT TRBJ1-1 - many 13 TRBV7-3
CAISEARGSTEAFF TGTGCCATCAGTGAGGCCAGGGGAAGTACTGAAGCTTTCTTT TRBJ1-1 - many 14 TRBV10-3
CASSGRQVSTDTQYF TGTGCCAGCAGCGGTCGACAGGTTAGCACAGATACGCAGTATTTT TRBJ2-3 - many 15 TRBV7-9
CASSFRQGPDYNEQFF TGTGCCAGCAGCTTTCGACAGGGTCCTGATTACAATGAGCAGTTCTTC TRBJ2-1 TRBD1 many 16 TRBV7-2
CASSTQGTRDNSPLHF TGTGCCAGCTCAACCCAGGGGACACGGGATAATTCACCCCTCCACTTT TRBJ1-6 - many 16 TRBV18
CASSQTLPPGSPLHF TGTGCCAGCAGTCAAACTTTGCCTCCGGGTTCACCCCTCCACTTT TRBJ1-6 - many 15 TRBV6-5
CASSQERRPPDTQYF TGCGCCAGCAGCCAAGAAAGACGCCCCCCAGATACGCAGTATTTT TRBJ2-3 - many 15 TRBV4-3
CASSHRPSYRAPEAFF TGTGCCAGCAGCCATAGACCGTCATACAGGGCCCCTGAAGCTTTCTTT TRBJ1-1 - many 16 TRBV12-3/TRBV12-4
CASRSGTHNYGYTF TGTGCCAGCAGATCCGGGACTCATAACTATGGCTACACCTTC TRBJ1-2 - many 14 TRBV2
CASSLGTGLGAGELFF TGTGCCAGCAGCCTCGGGACAGGGCTAGGTGCCGGGGAGCTGTTTTTT TRBJ2-2 TRBD1 many 16 TRBV12-3/TRBV12-4
CASRPSGGANTGELFF TGCGCCAGCCGCCCTAGCGGGGGGGCGAACACCGGGGAGCTGTTTTTT TRBJ2-2 TRBD2 many 16 TRBV5-1
CASSPQKTSGGGETQYF TGTGCCAGCAGTCCTCAAAAAACTAGCGGGGGAGGGGAGACCCAGTACTTC TRBJ2-5 TRBD2 many 17 TRBV28
CASSTLRRPNNEQFF TGTGCCAGCAGCACACTCAGGCGCCCCAACAATGAGCAGTTCTTC TRBJ2-1 - many 15 TRBV7-9
CASSPGVNSPLHF TGTGCCAGCAGCCCAGGGGTGAATTCACCCCTCCACTTT TRBJ1-6 - many 13 TRBV7-2
CATSVGSGGARGEQFF TGTGCCACCAGTGTTGGAAGCGGGGGGGCAAGGGGTGAGCAGTTCTTC TRBJ2-1 TRBD2 many 16 TRBV24-1
CATSRGQGAYNEQFF TGTGCCACCAGCAGGGGACAGGGGGCCTACAATGAGCAGTTCTTC TRBJ2-1 TRBD1 many 15 TRBV15
CSVRQGNTEAFF TGCAGCGTCCGACAGGGGAACACTGAAGCTTTCTTT TRBJ1-1 TRBD1 - 12 TRBV29-1
CASSFGQGIGYTF TGTGCCAGCAGCTTCGGACAGGGGATCGGCTACACCTTC TRBJ1-2 TRBD1 many 13 TRBV7-3
CASSLRRNTEAFF TGTGCCAGCAGTTTGCGCAGGAACACTGAAGCTTTCTTT TRBJ1-1 - many 13 TRBV28
CASSTLPRAPNQPQHF TGTGCCAGCAGCACCCTTCCCCGGGCCCCCAATCAGCCCCAGCATTTT TRBJ1-5 - many 16 TRBV27
CAIRVGQGSGDF - TRBJ2-4 - many 12 TRBV10-3
CASTSWQQETQYF TGTGCCAGCACCTCGTGGCAGCAAGAGACCCAGTACTTC TRBJ2-5 - many 13 TRBV7-2
CASTPAYEQYF TGTGCCAGCACCCCCGCCTACGAGCAGTACTTC TRBJ2-7 - many 11 TRBV2
CASSLYSNRNNEQFF TGCGCCAGCAGCTTGTATTCCAACAGGAACAATGAGCAGTTCTTC TRBJ2-1 - many 15 TRBV5-1
CASSRDRLLGTEAFF TGTGCCAGCAGCCGCGACCGCCTTCTAGGCACTGAAGCTTTCTTT TRBJ1-1 - - 15 TRBV6-5
CASSSTGMSDTQYF TGTGCCAGCAGCTCCACCGGGATGTCAGATACGCAGTATTTT TRBJ2-3 - many 14 TRBV7-9
CASSSMRGPNEQFF TGTGCCAGCAGCTCGATGCGGGGGCCTAATGAGCAGTTCTTC TRBJ2-1 - many 14 TRBV7-8
CASFPPAQTYEQYF TGTGCCAGCTTTCCTCCAGCGCAAACCTACGAGCAGTACTTC TRBJ2-7 - many 14 TRBV2